Listed here are 27 T cell receptor beta chains from one sample, sequenced in a study of Tregs in tolerant kidney transplant recipients (dated by TCRdb to between 2018 and 2021). Sample time point, as interpreted from the label and publication: blood sample drawn before combined kidney and bone marrow transplant. To prepare the library, the immunoSEQ multiplex PCR assay was applied. As stored in TCRdb, this immuneACCESS dataset retains in-frame rearrangements with V and J assigned. A fraction of the clones does not appear; measured against another copy, unresolved V genes explain less than half of the discrepancy, and the remainder lacks a known reason. This sample has fewer than 100,000 clones in its table, and under 95% of those were observed once. The ten largest clones take up 0.46% of the sample. This specimen was CD4+ T cells from blood, taken before the transplant. The source of these receptors is a human donor who received a combined kidney and bone marrow transplant.

The V call is TRBV10-1, the J call TRBJ1-1; D is unclear. Deletions cut 3 bases from V and 1 base from J, with 18 bases between. The CDR3 consists of 17 residues. Germline lookup yields CDR1 WNHNN and CDR2 SYGVQD (reference sequence). The CDR3 here is CASSDLSGRRTNTEAFF. In DNA, the CDR3 is TGCGCCAGCAGTGATCTCTCGGGAAGGCGGACGAACACTGAAGCTTTCTTT.

This chain links TRBV7-2 with TRBJ2-2; 12 positions agree with TRBD2. The CDR3 has 15 residues. The germline V gene encodes CDR1 SGHTA and CDR2 FQGNSA. Unmatched junction bases numbered 6, after V lost 8 bases and J lost 5 bases. CDR3 in amino acids: CASSWTSGATGELFF. Here the CDR3 DNA reads TGTGCCAGCTCCTGGACTAGCGGGGCGACCGGGGAGCTGTTTTTT.

This clone was counted a single time. J is TRBJ1-1 and V is TRBV28; weak D call: TRBD1 (6 bases). Per the germline V gene, CDR1 is MDHEN and CDR2 is SYDVKM. V was clipped by 2 bases and J by 4 bases, with 11 bases between them. The CDR3 is 14 residues long. This CDR3 is CASSLNRVTTEAFF. The CDR3 region has the DNA TGTGCCAGCAGTTTAAACAGGGTGACCACTGAAGCTTTCTTT.

This clone was picked up one time. The chain combines TRBV29-1 with TRBJ2-3, with TRBD1 matching over 9 bases. V lost 7 bases and J lost 4; bases outside the gene matches: 6. Germline values: CDR1 SQVTM, CDR2 ANQGSEA. CDR3 length: 13 amino acids. The CDR3 DNA reads as TGCAGCGGGGGACAGGGTGGCGCAGATACGCAGTATTTT. Its translation: CSGGQGGADTQYF.

The CDR3 nucleotides are TGCGCCAGCAGCCTTCCTTATGGCCGGGACAGGGGAGCCTATGGCTACACCTTC. Translated, it gives CASSLPYGRDRGAYGYTF. The rearrangement links TRBV4-1 to TRBJ1-2, with TRBD1 matching over 10 bases. This CDR3 region has 18 residues. J gave up 4 bases and V 4 bases, and 15 bases lay outside the gene matches. Germline V gene lookup returns CDR1 MGHRA and CDR2 YSYEKL.

The chain is built from TRBV7-2 and TRBJ2-5; TRBD1 matches 8 bases. The CDR3 is 14 residues long. With 5 bases clipped from V and 5 bases from J, the junction kept 7 bases outside the gene matches. Per the germline V gene, CDR1 is SGHTA and CDR2 is FQGNSA. The CDR3 here is CASSPRTGRETQYF. The CDR3 nucleotides read TGTGCCAGCAGCCCCAGGACAGGGAGGGAGACCCAGTACTTC.

J is TRBJ1-2 and V is TRBV19; 7 bases are shared with TRBD1. V shed 7 bases and J 7 bases; nucleotides not matched to a gene: 18. Germline CDR1 LNHDA, CDR2 SQIVND (reference sequence). This CDR3 spans 16 amino acids. The CDR3 here is CASIGFSTGNLGGYTF. In nucleotides, the CDR3 is TGTGCCAGTATTGGATTCTCGACAGGGAATCTCGGTGGCTACACCTTC.

Details on this clone: One junction end does not reproduce the germline sequence, and a read error may be involved. The rearrangement links TRBV5-1 to TRBJ2-5; 10 bases map to TRBD1. In germline, CDR1 is SGHRS, CDR2 YFSETQ. The CDR3 has 15 residues. The CDR3: CGSAPGQGWGETQYF. In nucleotides, the CDR3 is TGCGGCAGCGCCCCGGGACAGGGGTGGGGAGAGACCCAGTACTTC.

This chain uses TRBV30 with TRBJ1-1; TRBD1 might be the D (6 bases). This CDR3 spans 13 amino acids. Trimming left V 3 bases short and J 0 bases short, with 8 bases between. Germline CDR1 and CDR2: GTSNPN and SVGIG (reference sequence). The CDR3 loop reads CAWRRQVNTEAFF. The CDR3 DNA sequence: TGTGCCTGGAGGCGACAGGTGAACACTGAAGCTTTCTTT.

The chain joins TRBV21-1 to TRBJ2-2; TRBD1, as called in the table, went unchecked against the DNA. TRBV21-1 is a recognized pseudogene. CDR3 size: 19 residues. CDR3 in amino acids: CASSNSGTVSATNTGELFF. The CDR3 DNA is TGTGCCAGCAGCAACTCCGGGACAGTTTCCGCTACGAACACCGGGGAGCTGTTTTTT.

This clone was picked up one time. The chain has TRBV9 and TRBJ1-2; TRBD1 matches 7 bases. The germline CDR1 and CDR2 sequences are SGDLS and YYNGEE. V lost 5 bases to trimming and J lost 4 bases; unmatched junction nucleotides: 8. CDR3 length: 14 amino acids. CDR3 in DNA: TGTGCCAGCAGTCCCCAGGGGGAGGTCTATGGCTACACCTTC. Its translation: CASSPQGEVYGYTF. The full variable domain, completed using reference TRBV9 and TRBJ1-2, is DSGVTQTPKHLITATGQRVTLRCSPRSGDLSVYWYQQSLDQGLQFLIQYYNGEERAKGNILERFSAQQFPDLHSELNLSSLELGDSALYFCASSPQGEVYGYTFGSGTRLTVV.

This chain links TRBV28 with TRBJ1-2, with a possible D match to TRBD1 (5 bases). Germline loops: CDR1 MDHEN, CDR2 SYDVKM. This CDR3 region has 15 residues. V was pared by 1 base and J by 3 bases, with 12 bases between. CDR3 region: CASSLSAQGYYGYTF. The CDR3 coding sequence is TGTGCCAGCAGTTTATCGGCCCAGGGATACTATGGCTACACCTTC.

The V and J genes are TRBV7-2 and TRBJ1-4; D uncertain. V lost 5 bases and J 7 bases, leaving 11 bases between the germline ends. CDR1 and CDR2 (germline): SGHTA, FQGNSA. This CDR3 comprises 13 residues. Here the CDR3 DNA reads TGTGCCAGCAGCGTCAACCGGGGTGAAAAACTGTTTTTT. Translating it yields CASSVNRGEKLFF.

V usage is TRBV5-6 and J usage is TRBJ2-2, with a possible D match to TRBD1 (6 bases). CDR1 is SGHDT, CDR2 YYEEEE, per germline. The CDR3 has 14 residues. Trimming left V 3 bases short and J 8 bases short, with 14 bases between. The CDR3 protein is CASSSTGIRGELFF. CDR3 DNA sequence: TGTGCCAGCAGCTCTACAGGGATACGGGGGGAGCTGTTTTTT.

V gene TRBV7-2 combines with J gene TRBJ1-4; 7 bases map to TRBD1. Germline lookup yields CDR1 SGHTA and CDR2 FQGNSA. J gave up 8 bases and V 2 bases, and 2 bases lay outside the gene matches. The CDR3 totals 13 residues. The CDR3 DNA is TGTGCCAGCAGCTTATTCAGGGGGGAAAAACTGTTTTTT. Translation: CASSLFRGEKLFF.

The gene calls are TRBV10-3 and TRBJ2-5; possibly TRBD1 for D (6 bases). The CDR3 runs 14 residues. CDR1 ENHRY and CDR2 SYGVKD come from the germline V gene. Trimming cost V 4 bases and J 4 bases, with 13 bases left between them. CDR3 sequence: CAISVRGFGETQYF. The CDR3 nucleotides are TGTGCCATCAGTGTGAGGGGGTTCGGAGAGACCCAGTACTTC.

The genes are TRBV5-1 and TRBJ2-4; 14 nucleotides align to TRBD2. The germline V gene encodes CDR1 SGHRS and CDR2 YFSETQ. V lost 4 bases, J lost 0 bases, and 9 bases stayed unmatched. This CDR3 comprises 19 residues. CDR3 residues: CASSRKGTSGGEAKNIQYF. CDR3 bases: TGCGCCAGCAGCCGAAAAGGGACTAGCGGGGGAGAAGCCAAAAACATTCAGTACTTC.

This sequence joins TRBV29-1 and TRBJ2-7, with D uncertain. The germline CDR1 and CDR2 sequences are SQVTM and ANQGSEA. This CDR3 contains 11 residues. Trimming pared 6 bases from V and 3 bases from J, leaving 9 bases between. The chain's CDR3 is CSVRVLYEQYF. CDR3 sequence (DNA): TGCAGCGTCCGGGTCCTCTACGAGCAGTACTTC.

This clone was recorded only once. One end of the junction fails to match germline, which may point to a read error. The same CDR3 also results from other DNA sequences found in this sample. V and J are TRBV9 and TRBJ1-6; 7 nucleotides align to TRBD1. CDR1 is SGDLS and CDR2 is YYNGEE in the germline V gene. This CDR3 has 15 amino acids. The CDR3 loop reads CASSAWDSYNSPLHF. CDR3 bases: TGTGCCAGCAGCGCCTGGGACAGTTATAATTCCCCCCTCCACTTT.

The chain uses TRBV14 and TRBJ2-7; 12 positions match TRBD2. Unmatched junction bases numbered 5, after V lost 2 bases and J lost 3 bases. Germline V CDR1 and CDR2: SGHDN, FVKESK. The CDR3 consists of 16 residues. CDR3 DNA: TGTGCCAGCAGCCAATACCCGGGACTAGCGGGCTACGAGCAGTACTTC. It is translated as CASSQYPGLAGYEQYF.

Concerning this clone itself: A read error may account for a junction end that differs from germline. The sample contains more than one DNA sequence encoding this CDR3. The rearrangement joins TRBV30 to TRBJ1-6; D gene ambiguous. CDR3 length: 15 residues. Germline V lookup: CDR1 GTSNPN, CDR2 SVGIG (reference sequence). The CDR3 loop reads CAWSLKPGGNSPLHF. The CDR3, as DNA: TGTGCCTGGAGTTTGAAACCGGGAGGCAATTCCCCCCTCCACTTT. Combining the CDR3 with reference TRBV30 and TRBJ1-6 gives the whole variable domain SQTIHQWPATLVQPVGSPLSLECTVEGTSNPNLYWYRQAAGRGLQLLFYSVGIGQISSEVPQNLSASRPQDRQFILSSKKLLLSDSGFYLCAWSLKPGGNSPLHFGNGTRLTVT.

CDR3 loop: CASSYVDTEAFF. The DNA of the CDR3 is TGTGCCAGCAGTTACGTAGACACTGAAGCTTTCTTT. The V call is TRBV6-6, the J call TRBJ1-1; no reliable D call. The V end lost 2 bases, the J end lost 3 bases, and 4 bases lay between the germline ends. The CDR3 covers 12 residues. Per the germline V gene, CDR1 is MNHNY and CDR2 is SVGAGI (reference sequence).

The rearrangement links TRBV5-1 to TRBJ2-3; 11 bases align to TRBD2. CDR3 length: 15 residues. Germline V lookup: CDR1 SGHRS, CDR2 YFSETQ. Unmatched junction bases numbered 8, after V lost 6 bases and J lost 5 bases. CDR3 DNA: TGCGCCAGCAAACTTAGCGGGGGGGCCCAAGATACGCAGTATTTT. Its protein is CASKLSGGAQDTQYF. Based on the CDR3 plus reference TRBV5-1 and TRBJ2-3, the full variable domain is KAGVTQTPRYLIKTRGQQVTLSCSPISGHRSVSWYQQTPGQGLQFLFEYFSETQRNKGNFPGRFSGRQFSNSRSEMNVSTLELGDSALYLCASKLSGGAQDTQYFGPGTRLTVL.

The chain carries TRBV27 and TRBJ2-7; D is unclear. Trimming took 2 bases from V and 4 from J, leaving 12 bases between them. In germline, CDR1 is MNHEY, CDR2 SMNVEV (reference sequence). The length of the CDR3 is 14 residues. The CDR3 loop is CASSLVRFDYEQYF. CDR3 sequence (DNA): TGTGCCAGCAGTTTAGTGCGGTTTGATTACGAGCAGTACTTC.

The chain recombines TRBV18 with TRBJ2-2; D gene ambiguous. Germline CDR1 reads KGHSH; CDR2 reads LQKENI. V gave up 0 bases and J gave up 7 bases, with 6 bases separating them. This CDR3 has 13 residues. The CDR3 reads CASSPPGLGELFF. The CDR3 DNA reads as TGTGCCAGCTCACCACCGGGCCTCGGGGAGCTGTTTTTT.

The rearrangement uses TRBV4-1 and TRBJ1-4, with a possible D match to TRBD1 (5 bases). Per the germline V gene, CDR1 is MGHRA and CDR2 is YSYEKL. The CDR3 extends over 16 amino acids. V lost 2 bases, J lost 5 bases, and 15 bases lay in between. CDR3 sequence: CASSQQPTGGNEKLFF. CDR3 DNA sequence: TGCGCCAGCAGCCAACAACCCACGGGGGGGAATGAAAAACTGTTTTTT.

The chain recombines TRBV9 with TRBJ2-1; no clear D gene. Germline V lookup: CDR1 SGDLS, CDR2 YYNGEE. This CDR3 is 11 amino acids long. Trimming took off 4 bases at V and 5 bases at J, with 4 bases between the two ends. This chain's CDR3 is CASSTNNEQFF. Here the CDR3 DNA reads TGTGCCAGCAGCACTAACAATGAGCAGTTCTTC. The full variable domain, completed using reference TRBV9 and TRBJ2-1, is DSGVTQTPKHLITATGQRVTLRCSPRSGDLSVYWYQQSLDQGLQFLIQYYNGEERAKGNILERFSAQQFPDLHSELNLSSLELGDSALYFCASSTNNEQFFGPGTRLTVL.